This TCR beta chain was identified during a study of kidney transplant recipient with SARS-CoV-2 infection. This CDR3 region has 11 residues. V was shortened by 5 bases and J by 2 bases, with 3 bases between the two germline ends. Per the germline V gene, CDR1 is SGHTA and CDR2 is FQGNSA. TCRdb reanalysed the reads using MiXCR and keeps one entry per CDR3 protein. The table records 250,000 or so distinct CDR3 sequences, under 30% of them present only once. As concerns this clonotype: Since a far larger clone is one base different, this is likely a read error.

This receptor was taken from a young adult male patient who had COVID-19 and was a kidney transplant recipient. Part of the T cells may come from the graft donor. The chain has TRBV7-2 and TRBJ1-2, with D unresolved. The source material was a blood sample, sampled at baseline and around day 120 from a kidney transplant recipient. CDR3 residues: CTSSGNYGYTF. For the CDR3, the DNA is TGTACCAGCAGCGGCAACTATGGCTACACCTTC.